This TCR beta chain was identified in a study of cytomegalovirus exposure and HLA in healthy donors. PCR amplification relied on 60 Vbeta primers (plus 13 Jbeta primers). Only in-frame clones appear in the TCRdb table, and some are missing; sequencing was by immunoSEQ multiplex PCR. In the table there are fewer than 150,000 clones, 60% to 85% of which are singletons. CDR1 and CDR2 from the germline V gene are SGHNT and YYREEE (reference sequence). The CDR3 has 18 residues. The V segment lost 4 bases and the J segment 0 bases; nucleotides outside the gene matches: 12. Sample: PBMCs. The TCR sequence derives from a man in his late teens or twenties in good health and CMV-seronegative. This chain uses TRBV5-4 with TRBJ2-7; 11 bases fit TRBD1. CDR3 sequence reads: CASSPGTGGTTLSYEQYF. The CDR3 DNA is TGTGCCAGCAGCCCAGGGACAGGGGGTACAACGCTCTCCTACGAGCAGTACTTC.